This T cell receptor beta chain was documented in a study of monozygotic twins with inflammatory bowel disease. About this clonotype: Its antigen remains unknown.

Regarding the study as a whole: Especially where disease activity was present, IBD patients had fewer clonotypes in common with others than healthy twins did. Different subtypes (of T cells) could not be told apart from one another. Varying immunosuppressive regimens may have increased patient repertoire variability.

One blood sample of roughly 2.5 ml was taken from each donor. The CDR3 length is 15 residues. The germline V gene has CDR1 SGHTA and CDR2 FQGTGA. TCRdb reprocessed the 5' RACE reads and reports one entry per CDR3 protein, with no DNA. The sample table sets out 350,000 to 550,000 distinct CDR3 sequences. The sample was blood. The genes are TRBV7-3 and TRBJ2-2; TCRdb indicates TRBD2, and absent DNA this call remains unverified. The receptor was isolated from a human donor with ulcerative colitis or Crohn's disease, or a healthy co-twin of an affected twin (not recorded which). This CDR3 reads CASSSLAGGPGELFF.